This T cell receptor (beta chain) was sequenced in a study of T-cell reconstitution after alpha-beta-depleted transplantation in children. From germline, CDR1 is MDHEN and CDR2 SYDVKM. The CDR3 has 14 amino acids. V shed 5 bases and J shed 7 bases, with 16 bases lying between them. This clonotype appeared many times. Unique molecular identifiers were incorporated into the prepared TCRbeta library. TCRdb reanalysed the PCR reads using MiXCR and keeps one entry per CDR3 protein. The sample carries more than 150,000 distinct CDR3 sequences, approximately 7% recorded once. The genes are TRBV28 and TRBJ2-3; D is ambiguous. The TCR was taken from a human donor who donated a stem cell graft to a child with Wiskott-Aldrich syndrome. This specimen consisted of PBMCs from the stem cell graft donor, obtained from the stem cell graft. CDR3 sequence reads: CASSRPDGLHTQYF. The DNA for the CDR3 is TGTGCCAGCAGTCGACCCGACGGCTTGCATACGCAGTATTTT. Based on the CDR3 plus reference TRBV28 and TRBJ2-3, the full variable domain is DVKVTQSSRYLVKRTGEKVFLECVQDMDHENMFWYRQDPGLGLRLIYFSYDVKMKEKGDIPEGYSVSREKKERFSLILESASTNQTSMYLCASSRPDGLHTQYFGPGTRLTVL.